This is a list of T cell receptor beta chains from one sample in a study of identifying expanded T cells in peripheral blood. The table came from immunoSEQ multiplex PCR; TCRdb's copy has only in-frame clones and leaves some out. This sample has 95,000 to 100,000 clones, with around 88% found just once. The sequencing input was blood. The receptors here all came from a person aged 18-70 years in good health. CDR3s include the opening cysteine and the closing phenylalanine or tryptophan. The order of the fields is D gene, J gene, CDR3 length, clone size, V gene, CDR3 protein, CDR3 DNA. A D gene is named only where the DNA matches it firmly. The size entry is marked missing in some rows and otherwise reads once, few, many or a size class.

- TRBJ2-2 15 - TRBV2 CASSGPGRQTGELFF TGTGCCAGCAGTGGGCCGGGACGCCAGACCGGGGAGCTGTTTTTT
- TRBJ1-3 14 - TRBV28 CASSFYISGNTIYF TGTGCCAGCAGTTTCTATATCTCTGGAAACACCATATATTTT
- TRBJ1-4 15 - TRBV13 CASSLAALANEKLFF TGTGCCAGCAGCTTAGCGGCCCTGGCTAATGAAAAACTGTTTTTT
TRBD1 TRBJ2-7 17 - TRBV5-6 CASSLAGQGPISYEQYF TGTGCCAGCAGCTTAGCGGGACAGGGGCCGATCTCCTACGAGCAGTACTTC
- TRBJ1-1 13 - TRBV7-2 CASSTQENTEAFF TGTGCCAGCAGCACACAGGAGAACACTGAAGCTTTCTTT
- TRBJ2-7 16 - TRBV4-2 CASSQANGFPSYEQYF TGTGCCAGCAGCCAAGCCAACGGTTTCCCCTCCTACGAGCAGTACTTC
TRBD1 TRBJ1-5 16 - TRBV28 CASRKAGGRSNQPQHF TGTGCCAGCAGGAAGGCAGGGGGCAGGAGCAATCAGCCCCAGCATTTT
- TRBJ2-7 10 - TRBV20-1 CSAAIYEQYF TGCAGTGCTGCGATCTACGAGCAGTACTTC
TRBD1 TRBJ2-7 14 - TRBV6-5 CASSYHHRGYEQYF TGTGCCAGCAGTTACCATCACAGGGGTTACGAGCAGTACTTC
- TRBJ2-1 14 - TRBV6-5 CASTDPYSYNEQFF TGTGCCAGCACCGATCCCTACTCCTACAATGAGCAGTTCTTC
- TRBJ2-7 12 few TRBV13 CASSVGGGKQYF TGTGCCAGCAGCGTAGGTGGCGGAAAGCAGTACTTC
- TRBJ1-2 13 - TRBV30 CAWSLGQNYGHTF TGTGCCTGGAGTCTCGGGCAGAACTATGGCCACACCTTC
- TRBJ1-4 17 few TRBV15 CATSPRRTGTTNEKLFF TGTGCCACCAGCCCGCGGCGAACAGGGACAACTAATGAAAAACTGTTTTTT
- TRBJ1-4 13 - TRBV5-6 CASSLRQNEKLFF TGTGCCAGCAGCTTGAGACAGAATGAAAAACTGTTTTTT
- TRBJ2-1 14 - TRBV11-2 CASSYRQEYNEQFF TGTGCCAGCAGCTACCGACAGGAATACAATGAGCAGTTCTTC
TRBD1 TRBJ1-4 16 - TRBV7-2 CASSLPTGGGGEKLFF TGTGCCAGCAGCTTACCCACAGGGGGCGGGGGTGAAAAACTGTTTTTT
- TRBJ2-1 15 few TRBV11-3 CASSLGLGNYNEQFF TGTGCCAGCAGCTTAGGTCTAGGGAACTACAATGAGCAGTTCTTC
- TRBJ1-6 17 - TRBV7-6 CASSLNPGVTYNSPLHF TGTGCCAGCAGCTTAAATCCGGGGGTGACCTATAATTCACCCCTCCACTTT
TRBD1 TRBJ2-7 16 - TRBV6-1 CASSEMAGQGSYEQYF TGTGCCAGCAGTGAAATGGCGGGACAGGGCTCCTACGAGCAGTACTTC
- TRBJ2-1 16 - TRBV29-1 CSVERGRGLGGNEQFF TGCAGCGTTGAACGGGGCAGGGGCCTGGGGGGGAATGAGCAGTTCTTC
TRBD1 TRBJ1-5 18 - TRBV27 CASSVYYAGQEINQPQHF TGTGCCAGCAGTGTATACTACGCGGGACAGGAAATAAATCAGCCCCAGCATTTT
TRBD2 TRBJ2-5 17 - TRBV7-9 CASSRGLAGAGGETQYF TGTGCCAGCAGCCGGGGACTAGCGGGGGCCGGGGGAGAGACCCAGTACTTC